What follows are 14 T cell receptor beta chains derived from one specimen sequenced in a study of T cell clonality in common variable immunodeficiency. The protocol was immunoSEQ multiplex PCR, while the TCRdb copy is restricted to in-frame clones and leaves out a portion. The table lists around 29,000 clones, with no singletons. The sample consisted of peripheral blood mononuclear cells. Every receptor here comes from a person aged 18 to 70 in good health.

This clone was recorded at least ten times. The observed sequence ends 3 residues before the CDR3 terminus, with the missing tail filled in from the germline J gene. V and J are TRBV7-2 and TRBJ2-7; 9 bases are a match to TRBD2. CDR1 and CDR2 (germline): SGHTA, FQGNSA. Unmatched junction bases numbered 0, after V lost 3 bases and J lost 0 bases. CDR3 length equals 14 residues. The CDR3 here is CASSFSGSSYEQYF. The covered CDR3 bases are TGTGCCAGCAGCTTTAGCGGGAGCTCCTACGAG.

This clone was seen repeatedly, ten times or more. Coverage ceases 3 residues before the CDR3 finishes, and the germline J gene fills in the end. The chain employs TRBV20-1 and TRBJ2-7; 9 positions match TRBD2. This CDR3 spans 14 amino acids. Unmatched junction bases numbered 5, after V lost 1 base and J lost 4 bases. Germline V gene sequence: CDR1 DFQATT, CDR2 SNEGSKA (reference sequence). The CDR3 bases that were read are TGCAGTGCTAGAGCCCCTAGCGGGGAGTACGAG. Encoded protein: CSARAPSGEYE. The whole CDR3 is CSARAPSGEYEQYF.

In regard to this clone: The read halts 3 residues ahead of the CDR3 end, with the missing end drawn from the germline J gene. V gene TRBV20-1 combines with J gene TRBJ2-7; tentative D call: TRBD1 (6 bases). Trimming removed 3 bases from V and 3 bases from J, with 15 bases in between. The germline CDR1 and CDR2 sequences are DFQATT and SNEGSKA (reference sequence). This CDR3 region has 14 residues. The covered CDR3 bases are TGCAGTGCTAGTAATTCGCAGACAGGCTACGAG. Protein: CSASNSQTGYE. In full, the CDR3 is CSASNSQTGYEQYF.

This clone was counted only a few times. The read ends 3 residues before the CDR3 terminus; that terminus is restored from the germline J gene. This chain uses TRBV7-9 with TRBJ2-2, with D tentatively TRBD2 (6 bases). Per germline, CDR1 SEHNR and CDR2 FQNEAQ (reference sequence). CDR3 length: 14 amino acids. With 3 bases removed from V and 3 bases from J, the gap between germline ends came to 8 bases. CDR3 loop: CASSLGGDTGELFF. CDR3 bases read: TGTGCCAGCAGCTTGGGCGGGGACACCGGGGAG.

This clone has a count of ten or more. The CDR3 end is not reached by the read, which stops 3 residues before it; the germline J gene fills it in. The chain recombines TRBV20-1 with TRBJ2-3; the match to TRBD2 covers 7 bases. Trimming removed 1 base from V and 2 bases from J; junction bases left unmatched: 9. Per the germline V gene, CDR1 is DFQATT and CDR2 is SNEGSKA (reference sequence). The length of the CDR3 is 16 residues. The CDR3 reads CSARGVGDYHTDTQYF. CDR3 bases read: TGCAGTGCTAGAGGGGTGGGGGACTATCACACAGATACG.

This clone was recorded at least ten times. The read comes to an end 3 residues before the CDR3 does, leaving the germline J gene to fill in the end. The gene calls are TRBV19 and TRBJ2-7; TRBD1 agrees at 7 bases. Trimming took 5 bases from V and 4 from J; bases not matched to a gene: 5. Germline V lookup: CDR1 LNHDA, CDR2 SQIVND (reference sequence). The CDR3 contains 13 residues. CDR3 DNA, as far as it was read: TGTGCCAGTAGTGCAGGGACAGAGTACGAG. Its translation is CASSAGTEYE. From start to end, the CDR3 is CASSAGTEYEQYF.

The table lists this clone with many counts. The read ends 3 residues before the CDR3 terminus; that terminus is restored from the germline J gene. The chain links TRBV10-3 to TRBJ2-4; no definite D call. The V gene's germline CDR1 is ENHRY and CDR2 SYGVKD. This CDR3 region has 13 residues. The chain's CDR3 is CAISESRFLVQYF. The sequenced CDR3 bases are TGTGCCATCAGTGAGTCTCGTTTTCTAGTT.

In this sample, this clone turned up many times. The read ends 3 residues before the CDR3 terminus; that terminus is restored from the germline J gene. The chain has TRBV6-1 and TRBJ1-4, with D possibly being TRBD1 (6 bases). Germline V gene data show CDR1 as MNHNS and CDR2 as SASEGT. The CDR3 totals 15 residues. The V and J ends lost 0 bases and 8 bases respectively, with 13 bases between them. The part of the CDR3 DNA that was read is TGTGCCAGCAGTGAAGCGAGGGGGGGAGTCGAAAAA. It is translated as CASSEARGGVEK. The full CDR3 sequence reads CASSEARGGVEKLFF.

This clone was picked up many times. The sequenced CDR3 bases are TGTGCCAGCAGCACGTCCTCTAGCGGGAACAGGGAG. Translating gives CASSTSSSGNRE. The full CDR3 sequence reads CASSTSSSGNRELFF. The rearrangement uses TRBV7-9 and TRBJ2-2, with TRBD2 matching 9 bases. The read ends 3 residues shy of where the CDR3 ends; the end is completed using the germline J gene. This CDR3 is 15 amino acids long. V shed 5 bases, J shed 9 bases, and the junction held 10 bases outside the gene matches. Germline assignment: CDR1 SEHNR and CDR2 FQNEAQ (reference sequence).

This clone was seen more than once but under ten times. With the read ending 3 residues before the CDR3 end, the germline J gene is used to fill in that end. J is TRBJ2-7 and V is TRBV5-8; a possible D gene is TRBD2 (5 bases). This CDR3 comprises 15 residues. The V gene lost 0 bases and the J gene lost 3 bases, with 13 bases spanning the gap. In germline, CDR1 is SGHTS, CDR2 YDEGEE. CDR3: CASSLARNSVYEQYF. The sequenced part of the CDR3 DNA is TGTGCCAGCAGCTTGGCCAGGAATAGCGTCTACGAG.

There are many counts of this clone. Coverage ceases 3 residues before the CDR3 finishes, and the germline J gene fills in the end. The rearrangement links TRBV20-1 to TRBJ2-3; 11 positions agree with TRBD1. The CDR3 runs 15 residues. The trim removed 4 bases at V and 4 bases at J, leaving 7 bases unmatched. The germline CDR1 and CDR2 sequences are DFQATT and SNEGSKA (reference sequence). CDR3 DNA, as far as it was read: TGCAGTGCTATTCACCCGGGACAGGGGGCAGATACG. Translation gives CSAIHPGQGADT. In full, the CDR3 is CSAIHPGQGADTQYF.

This clone was detected a few times. The sequenced fragment ends 3 residues before the CDR3 boundary, so the rest is inferred from the germline J gene. The rearrangement joins TRBV19 to TRBJ2-3, with a weak D call TRBD1 (6 bases). The CDR3 covers 15 residues. Germline V CDR1 and CDR2: LNHDA, SQIVND (reference sequence). Here the CDR3 reads CASSIQGTGNQPQYF. The covered CDR3 bases are TGTGCCAGTAGTATACAGGGGACCGGCAATCAGCCG.

With regard to this clone: Possible read error: a much larger clone is one base away. The read falls 3 residues short of the CDR3 end, and the missing part is taken from the germline J gene. The rearrangement joins TRBV20-1 to TRBJ2-5; 9 nucleotides agree with TRBD1. CDR3 length equals 13 residues. Germline CDR1 DFQATT, CDR2 SNEGSKA (reference sequence). CDR3 sequence reads: CSARQGVTDTQYF. CDR3 bases read: TGCAGTGCCAGACAGGGGGTCACAGATACC.

In this sample, this clone turned up many times. The sequence runs out 3 residues before the end of the CDR3; the remainder is reconstructed from the germline J gene. This chain connects TRBV18 to TRBJ1-1; TRBD1 agrees at 9 bases. Germline values: CDR1 KGHSH, CDR2 LQKENI. This CDR3 contains 14 residues. The part of the CDR3 DNA that was read is TGTGCCAGCTCACCTTACATACAGGGGGCTGGG. Amino acid sequence: CASSPYIQGAG. The full-length CDR3 reads as CASSPYIQGAGAFF. Combining the CDR3 with reference TRBV18 and TRBJ1-1 gives the whole variable domain NAGVMQNPRHLVRRRGQEARLRCSPMKGHSHVYWYRQLPEEGLKFMVYLQKENIIDESGMPKERFSAEFPKEGPSILRIQQVVRGDSAAYFCASSPYIQGAGAFFGQGTRLTVV.